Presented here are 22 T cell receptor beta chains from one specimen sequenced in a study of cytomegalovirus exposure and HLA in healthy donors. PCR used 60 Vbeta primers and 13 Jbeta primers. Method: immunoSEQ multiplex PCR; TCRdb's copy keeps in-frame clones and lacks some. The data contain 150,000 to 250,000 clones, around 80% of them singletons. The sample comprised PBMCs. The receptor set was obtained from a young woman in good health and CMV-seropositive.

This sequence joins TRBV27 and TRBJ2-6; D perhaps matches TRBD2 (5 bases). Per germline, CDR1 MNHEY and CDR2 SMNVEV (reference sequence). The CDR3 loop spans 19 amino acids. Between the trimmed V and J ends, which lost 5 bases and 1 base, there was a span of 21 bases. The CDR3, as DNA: TGTGCCAGCAGTCCAGGCGGGTTTTTGGGTAGGTCTGGGGCCAACGTCCTGACTTTC. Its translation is CASSPGGFLGRSGANVLTF.

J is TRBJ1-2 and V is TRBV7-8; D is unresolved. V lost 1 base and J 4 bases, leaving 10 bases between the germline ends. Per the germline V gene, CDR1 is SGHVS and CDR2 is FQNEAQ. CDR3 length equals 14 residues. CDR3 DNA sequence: TGTGCCAGCAGCTTAGACAGCCAACTCTATGGCTACACCTTC. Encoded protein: CASSLDSQLYGYTF.

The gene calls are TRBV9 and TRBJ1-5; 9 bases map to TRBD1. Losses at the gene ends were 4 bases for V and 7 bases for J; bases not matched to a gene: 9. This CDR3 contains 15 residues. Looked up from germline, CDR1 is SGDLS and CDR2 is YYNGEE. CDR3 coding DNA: TGTGCCAGCAGCCTTACAGGGGGCGCGACCCAGCCCCAGCATTTT. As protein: CASSLTGGATQPQHF.

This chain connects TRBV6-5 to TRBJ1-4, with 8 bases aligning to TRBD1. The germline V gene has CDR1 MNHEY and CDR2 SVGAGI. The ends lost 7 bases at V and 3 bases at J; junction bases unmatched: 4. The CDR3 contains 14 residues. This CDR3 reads CASKQGAPNEKLFF. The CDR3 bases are TGTGCCAGCAAGCAGGGGGCTCCTAATGAAAAACTGTTTTTT.

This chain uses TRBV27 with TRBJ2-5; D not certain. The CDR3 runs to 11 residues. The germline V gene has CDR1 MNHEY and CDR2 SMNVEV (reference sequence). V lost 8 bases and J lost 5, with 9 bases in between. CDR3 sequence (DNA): TGTGCCAGCGGGCTGGTGGAGACCCAGTACTTC. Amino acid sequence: CASGLVETQYF.

CDR3: CASSLGSARVETQYF. The CDR3, as DNA: TGTGCCAGCAGCTTAGGGTCCGCTCGAGTGGAGACCCAGTACTTC. This chain joins TRBV11-2 and TRBJ2-5; D gene ambiguous. In germline, CDR1 is SGHAT, CDR2 FQNNGV. V lost 1 base and J lost 5, with 14 bases in between. This CDR3 is built from 15 residues. Full variable domain (outside the CDR3, taken from reference TRBV11-2 and TRBJ2-5): EAGVAQSPRYKIIEKRQSVAFWCNPISGHATLYWYQQILGQGPKLLIQFQNNGVVDDSQLPKDRFSAERLKGVDSTLKIQPAKLEDSAVYLCASSLGSARVETQYFGPGTRLLVL.

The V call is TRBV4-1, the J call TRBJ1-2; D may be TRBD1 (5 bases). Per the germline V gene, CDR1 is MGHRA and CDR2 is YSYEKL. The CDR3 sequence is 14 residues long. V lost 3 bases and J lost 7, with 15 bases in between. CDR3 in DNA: TGCGCCAGCAGCCAGATACTACGAAGGGGTGGCTACACCTTC. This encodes CASSQILRRGGYTF.

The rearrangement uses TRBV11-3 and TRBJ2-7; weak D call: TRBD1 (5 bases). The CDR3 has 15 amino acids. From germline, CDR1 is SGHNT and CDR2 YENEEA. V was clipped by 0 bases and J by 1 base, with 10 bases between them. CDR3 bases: TGTGCCAGCAGCTTAGATCAAGCAGGGTCCTACGAGCAGTACTTC. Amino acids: CASSLDQAGSYEQYF.

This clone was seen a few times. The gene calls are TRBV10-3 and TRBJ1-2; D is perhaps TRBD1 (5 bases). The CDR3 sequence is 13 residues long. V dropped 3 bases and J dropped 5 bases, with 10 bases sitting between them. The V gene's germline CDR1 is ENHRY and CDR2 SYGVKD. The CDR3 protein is CAISDRVQYGYTF. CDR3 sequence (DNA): TGTGCCATCAGTGACAGGGTCCAGTATGGCTACACCTTC.

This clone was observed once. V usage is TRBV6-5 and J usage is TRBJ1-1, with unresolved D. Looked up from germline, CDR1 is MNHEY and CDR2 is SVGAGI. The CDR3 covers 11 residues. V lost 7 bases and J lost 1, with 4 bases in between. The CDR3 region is CASIRNTEAFF. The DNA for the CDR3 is TGTGCCAGCATCAGGAACACTGAAGCTTTCTTT.

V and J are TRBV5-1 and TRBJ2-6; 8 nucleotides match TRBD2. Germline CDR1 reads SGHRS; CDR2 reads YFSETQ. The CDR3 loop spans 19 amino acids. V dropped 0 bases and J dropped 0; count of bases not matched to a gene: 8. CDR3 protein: CASSLVRAGVISGANVLTF. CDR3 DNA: TGCGCCAGCAGCTTGGTCCGAGCGGGGGTGATCTCTGGGGCCAACGTCCTGACTTTC.

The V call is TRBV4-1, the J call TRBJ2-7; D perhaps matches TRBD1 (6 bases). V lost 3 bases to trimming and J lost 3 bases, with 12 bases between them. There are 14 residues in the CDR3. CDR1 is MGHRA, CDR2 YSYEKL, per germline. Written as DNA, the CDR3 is TGCGCCAGCAGCCATCTACTGACAGGCTACGAGCAGTACTTC. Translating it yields CASSHLLTGYEQYF.

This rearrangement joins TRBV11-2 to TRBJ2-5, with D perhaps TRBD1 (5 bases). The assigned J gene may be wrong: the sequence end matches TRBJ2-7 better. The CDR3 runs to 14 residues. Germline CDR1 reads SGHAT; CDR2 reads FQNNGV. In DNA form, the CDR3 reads TGTGCCAGCAGCCCCCAGCAGGGCTGGTACGAGCAGTACTTC. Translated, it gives CASSPQQGWYEQYF.

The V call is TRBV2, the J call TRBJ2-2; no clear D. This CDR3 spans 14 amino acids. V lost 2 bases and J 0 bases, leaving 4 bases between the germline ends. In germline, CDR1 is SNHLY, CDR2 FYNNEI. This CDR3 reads CASSELSNTGELFF. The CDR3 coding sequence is TGTGCCAGCAGTGAACTGTCGAACACCGGGGAGCTGTTTTTT.

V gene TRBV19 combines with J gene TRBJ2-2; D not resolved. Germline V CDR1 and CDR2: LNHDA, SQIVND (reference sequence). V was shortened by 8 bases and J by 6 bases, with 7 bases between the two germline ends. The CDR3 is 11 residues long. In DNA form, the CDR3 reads TGTGCCAGTGAGGAAGCCGGGGAGCTGTTTTTT. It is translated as CASEEAGELFF.

The DNA for the CDR3 is TGTGCCATCAGTGGAGGGACTAGCGGGAGGGGGACAGATACGCAGTATTTT. This gives the protein CAISGGTSGRGTDTQYF. The chain carries TRBV10-3 and TRBJ2-3; 16 positions match TRBD2. Germline CDR1 is ENHRY and CDR2 is SYGVKD. There are 17 residues in the CDR3. V shed 4 bases and J 3 bases; nucleotides not matched to a gene: 4.

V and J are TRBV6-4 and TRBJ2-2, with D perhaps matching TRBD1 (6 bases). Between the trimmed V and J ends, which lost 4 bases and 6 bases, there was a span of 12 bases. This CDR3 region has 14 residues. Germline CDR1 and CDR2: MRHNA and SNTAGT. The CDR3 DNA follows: TGTGCCAGCAGTGTGAACAGGGCCCCCGGGGAGCTGTTTTTT. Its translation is CASSVNRAPGELFF.

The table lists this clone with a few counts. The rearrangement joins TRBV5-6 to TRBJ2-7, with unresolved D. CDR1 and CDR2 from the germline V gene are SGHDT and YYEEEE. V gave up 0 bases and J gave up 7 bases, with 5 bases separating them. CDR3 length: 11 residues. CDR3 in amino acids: CASSLVREQYF. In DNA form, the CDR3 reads TGTGCCAGCAGCTTGGTTCGGGAGCAGTACTTC. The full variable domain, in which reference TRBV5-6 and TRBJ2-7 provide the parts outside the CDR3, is DAGVTQSPTHLIKTRGQQVTLRCSPKSGHDTVSWYQQALGQGPQFIFQYYEEEERQRGNFPDRFSGHQFPNYSSELNVNALLLGDSALYLCASSLVREQYFGPGTRLTVT.

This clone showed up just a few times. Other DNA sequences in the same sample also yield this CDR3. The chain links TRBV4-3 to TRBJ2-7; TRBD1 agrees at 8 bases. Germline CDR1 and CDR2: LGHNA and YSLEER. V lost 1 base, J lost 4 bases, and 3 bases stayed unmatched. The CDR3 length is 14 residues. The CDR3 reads CASSQGQGAYEQYF. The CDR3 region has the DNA TGCGCCAGCAGCCAAGGTCAGGGGGCATACGAGCAGTACTTC.

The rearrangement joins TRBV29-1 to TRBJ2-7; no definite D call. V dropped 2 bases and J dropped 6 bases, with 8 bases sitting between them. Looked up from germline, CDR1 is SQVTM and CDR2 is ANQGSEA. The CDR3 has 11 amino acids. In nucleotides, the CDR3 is TGCAGCGTTGAATACAATACCGAGCAGTACTTC. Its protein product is CSVEYNTEQYF.

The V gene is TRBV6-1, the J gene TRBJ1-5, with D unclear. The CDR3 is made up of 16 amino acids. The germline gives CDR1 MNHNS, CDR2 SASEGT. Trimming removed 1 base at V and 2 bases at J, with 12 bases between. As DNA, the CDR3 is TGTGCCAGCAGTGAAGGGAGGGCGTCGGGCAATCAGCCCCAGCATTTT. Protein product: CASSEGRASGNQPQHF.

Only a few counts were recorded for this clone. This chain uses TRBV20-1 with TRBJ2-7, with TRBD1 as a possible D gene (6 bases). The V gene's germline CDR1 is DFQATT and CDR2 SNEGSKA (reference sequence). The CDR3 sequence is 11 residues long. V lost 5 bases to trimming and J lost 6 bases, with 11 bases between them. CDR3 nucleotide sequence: TGCAGTGCTTTTCAGGGGTCCGAGCAGTACTTC. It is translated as CSAFQGSEQYF.